The present entry profiles one T cell receptor (beta chain) with its context. Study processing details: Counts of nucleated cells, estimated from reference gene primer amplification, were obtained. Sequencing was performed with immunoSEQ multiplex PCR; in TCRdb, only in-frame clones are kept and a portion is missing. V and J calls and clone size come straight from that table; D and trimming were deduced from the DNA. Here the sample spans approximately 54,000 clones, 75% to 85% being singletons. Germline values: CDR1 SGHRS, CDR2 YFSETQ. CDR3 length: 15 residues. V shed 4 bases and J 0 bases; nucleotides not matched to a gene: 4. This entry is derived from a study of blood T cell repertoires in COVID-19. On the study more broadly: Samples came from the United States, Italy and Spain, spanning acute and convalescent COVID-19. PBMCs, B-cell-depleted T cells, or T cells were the source of the cDNA or gDNA that made up the material.

The receptor's source is an older woman with acute or convalescent COVID-19. Material for sequencing was peripheral blood. The genes are TRBV5-1 and TRBJ2-1; 7 bases agree with TRBD2. For the CDR3, the DNA is TGCGCCAGCAGCACCGGCGGGAGCTCCTACAATGAGCAGTTCTTC. Protein product: CASSTGGSSYNEQFF.